The 7 T cell receptor beta chains below all came from one sample that was sequenced in a study of human T cells and chemical hapten exposure. The sample's time point: patch test 1, 2 weeks after DPC sensitization. As for treatment: therapeutic diphenylcyclopropenone sensitization with weekly scalp DPC. TCRdb analysed the RACE reads with MiXCR anew, one entry per CDR3 protein. The table has roughly 120,000 distinct CDR3 sequences, about 12% seen once. The sequencing used whole blood, collected in connection with sensitization to the hapten diphenylcyclopropenone (DPC). These TCRs come from a woman aged 45-65 years with alopecia areata. Some clones in this sample may be carry-over from other donors' samples.

This clonotype was counted many times. The V call is TRBV4-3, the J call TRBJ2-2; D may correspond to TRBD1 or TRBD2 (6 bases each). The CDR3 length is 17 residues. CDR1 is LGHNA, CDR2 YSLEER, per germline. Trimming cost V 0 bases and J 3 bases, with 14 bases left between them. This CDR3 reads CASSQDPGDTHTGELFF. The CDR3 nucleotides read TGCGCCAGCAGCCAAGATCCGGGGGACACCCACACCGGGGAGCTGTTTTTT.

This clonotype was observed at least ten times. The chain couples TRBV5-1 to TRBJ2-3, with 10 positions matching TRBD2. V lost 2 bases, J lost 3 bases, and 3 bases stayed unmatched. The CDR3 contains 15 residues. The germline V gene has CDR1 SGHRS and CDR2 YFSETQ. In nucleotides, the CDR3 is TGCGCCAGCAGCTTCCAGCGGGGGGGTACAGATACGCAGTATTTT. Translating gives CASSFQRGGTDTQYF.

The J gene is TRBJ2-5, the V gene TRBV7-2, with D unclear. The CDR3 covers 13 residues. The V gene's germline CDR1 is SGHTA and CDR2 FQGNSA. V gave up 1 base and J gave up 3 bases, with 6 bases separating them. CDR3 sequence reads: CASSLERKETQYF. The CDR3 coding sequence is TGTGCCAGCAGCTTAGAACGGAAAGAGACCCAGTACTTC.

This clonotype was seen at least ten times. The DNA is left out, because the CDR3 cannot be placed on it with certainty; the CDR3 is given as TCRdb lists it. The chain employs TRBV11-2 and TRBJ2-5; the DNA was not used to check the table's D call, TRBD2. The CDR3 spans 15 amino acids, including both terminal residues. Germline CDR1 and CDR2: SGHAT and FQNNGV. CDR3 amino acids: CASSSTLGRQETQYF.

This clonotype was found many times. The V gene is TRBV25-1, the J gene TRBJ1-6; 7 bases fit TRBD1. CDR3 length: 16 residues. Germline assignment: CDR1 MGHDK and CDR2 SYGVNS. The trim removed 7 bases at V and 9 bases at J, leaving 15 bases unmatched. The CDR3 nucleotides read TGTGCCAGCACCACAAGAGATCGACAGGGAGTTTCACCCCTCCACTTT. Its protein is CASTTRDRQGVSPLHF.

This clonotype was recorded a few times. The chain combines TRBV18 with TRBJ1-1, with unresolved D. The CDR3 runs 14 residues. V lost 0 bases and J 3 bases, leaving 8 bases between the germline ends. Germline CDR1 and CDR2: KGHSH and LQKENI. This CDR3 is CASSPPGGYTEAFF. In DNA form, the CDR3 reads TGTGCCAGCTCACCACCAGGAGGGTACACTGAAGCTTTCTTT. Variable domain in full (rest from reference TRBV18 and TRBJ1-1): NAGVMQNPRHLVRRRGQEARLRCSPMKGHSHVYWYRQLPEEGLKFMVYLQKENIIDESGMPKERFSAEFPKEGPSILRIQQVVRGDSAAYFCASSPPGGYTEAFFGQGTRLTVV.

The chain employs TRBV6-6 and TRBJ2-7; D gene ambiguous. CDR1 is MNHNY, CDR2 SVGAGI, per germline (reference sequence). Between the trimmed V and J ends, which lost 6 bases and 3 bases, there was a span of 12 bases. The CDR3 is 13 amino acids. The CDR3 spells CASSPLLGYEQYF. CDR3 nucleotides: TGTGCCAGCAGCCCACTTTTGGGCTACGAGCAGTACTTC.